What follows are 29 T cell receptor beta chains derived from one specimen sequenced in a study of blood T cell repertoires in COVID-19. Repertoires were generated with immunoSEQ multiplex PCR, while TCRdb's copy carries only in-frame clones and drops some. The top ten clones hold over 0.85% of a sample with about 260,000 clones, approximately 90% of them seen once. Sample: PBMCs or T cells enriched from blood (not recorded which). These TCRs come from a man between 45 and 60 years old who had been exposed to COVID-19.

The chain carries TRBV28 and TRBJ1-2; D is possibly TRBD1 (6 bases). Germline V gene data show CDR1 as MDHEN and CDR2 as SYDVKM. V lost 8 bases and J lost 8, with 27 bases in between. The length of the CDR3 is 16 residues. The CDR3 spells CASVPTTGTNKGGYTF. CDR3 sequence (DNA): TGTGCCAGCGTCCCTACAACCGGGACAAATAAAGGCGGCTACACCTTC.

The CDR3 loop is CASSPPSPGQDSYEQYF. The DNA for the CDR3 is TGTGCCAGCAGCCCCCCGTCCCCGGGACAGGACTCCTACGAGCAGTACTTC. The rearrangement links TRBV7-9 to TRBJ2-7; 8 nucleotides align to TRBD1. The CDR3 is 17 residues long. Looked up from germline, CDR1 is SEHNR and CDR2 is FQNEAQ (reference sequence). V gave up 5 bases and J gave up 0 bases; unmatched junction bases: 12. Full variable domain (outside the CDR3, taken from reference TRBV7-9 and TRBJ2-7): DTGVSQNPRHKITKRGQNVTFRCDPISEHNRLYWYRQTLGQGPEFLTYFQNEAQLEKSRLLSDRFSAERPKGSFSTLEIQRTEQGDSAMYLCASSPPSPGQDSYEQYFGPGTRLTVT.

The rearrangement links TRBV3-1 (or the pseudogene TRBV3-2) to TRBJ1-2, with D unclear. Germline lookup yields CDR1 LGHDT and CDR2 YNNKEL (reference sequence). The V and J ends lost 4 bases and 6 bases respectively, with 9 bases between them. There are 12 residues in the CDR3. CDR3 sequence: CASSRDLHGYTF. The CDR3 bases are TGTGCCAGCAGCCGAGACCTCCATGGCTACACCTTC.

V gene TRBV5-1 combines with J gene TRBJ1-1, with D possibly TRBD1 on 6 matching bases. In germline, CDR1 is SGHRS, CDR2 YFSETQ. Trimming pared 1 base from V and 0 bases from J, leaving 13 bases between. The CDR3 loop spans 16 amino acids. Here the CDR3 reads CASSLIPYRVNTEAFF. The CDR3 nucleotides read TGCGCCAGCAGCTTGATTCCATACAGGGTGAACACTGAAGCTTTCTTT.

V usage is TRBV5-1 and J usage is TRBJ1-6; maybe TRBD1 (6 bases). Per the germline V gene, CDR1 is SGHRS and CDR2 is YFSETQ. V dropped 4 bases and J dropped 6 bases, with 11 bases sitting between them. The CDR3 totals 14 residues. The CDR3: CASSTGQSNSPLHF. The CDR3 region has the DNA TGCGCCAGCAGCACGGGACAATCTAATTCACCCCTCCACTTT. Supplemented by reference TRBV5-1 and TRBJ1-6, the full variable domain reads KAGVTQTPRYLIKTRGQQVTLSCSPISGHRSVSWYQQTPGQGLQFLFEYFSETQRNKGNFPGRFSGRQFSNSRSEMNVSTLELGDSALYLCASSTGQSNSPLHFGNGTRLTVT.

V usage is TRBV7-8 and J usage is TRBJ2-1, with 10 positions matching TRBD2. This CDR3 is built from 14 residues. Unmatched junction bases numbered 2, after V lost 2 bases and J lost 7 bases. Germline V gene lookup returns CDR1 SGHVS and CDR2 FQNEAQ. The CDR3 sequence is CASSLKREGNEQFF. CDR3 nucleotides: TGTGCCAGCAGCTTAAAGCGGGAGGGGAATGAGCAGTTCTTC.

This chain links TRBV6-5 with TRBJ2-1, with 11 nucleotides matching TRBD2. V lost 5 bases and J lost 7; bases outside the gene matches: 7. CDR3 length: 15 residues. Germline loops: CDR1 MNHEY, CDR2 SVGAGI. The CDR3 region is CASSPRGLAVNEQFF. The CDR3 bases are TGTGCCAGCAGTCCTAGGGGACTAGCGGTAAATGAGCAGTTCTTC.

This chain links TRBV28 with TRBJ2-1, with D perhaps TRBD1 (6 bases). The CDR3 loop spans 18 amino acids. Germline lookup yields CDR1 MDHEN and CDR2 SYDVKM. V gave up 2 bases and J gave up 5 bases, with 22 bases separating them. DNA for the CDR3: TGTGCCAGCAGTTTAGAGGGTCCGTACAGGGCTATCGACAATGAGCAGTTCTTC. As protein: CASSLEGPYRAIDNEQFF.

This clone was recorded only once. V is TRBV18 and J is TRBJ2-4; D is perhaps TRBD2 (5 bases). The CDR3 is 13 amino acids. V was trimmed by 4 bases and J by 4 bases, leaving 8 bases between them. Germline V gene lookup returns CDR1 KGHSH and CDR2 LQKENI. The CDR3 nucleotides read TGTGCCAGCTCACTAACGGGGAAAAACATTCAGTACTTC. As protein: CASSLTGKNIQYF.

Only a few counts were recorded for this clone. V usage is TRBV28 and J usage is TRBJ1-1; TRBD1 is a possible D gene (6 bases). The V end was cut by 6 bases, the J end by 10 bases, with 27 bases between. The CDR3 consists of 16 residues. CDR1 and CDR2 (germline): MDHEN, SYDVKM. The CDR3 region has the DNA TGTGCCAGCAGCAAACTTCCCGCGGGGGGCCAGAAAGGAGCTTTCTTT. Translating it yields CASSKLPAGGQKGAFF.

The chain combines TRBV5-4 with TRBJ2-5, with D perhaps matching TRBD2 (6 bases). The V gene's germline CDR1 is SGHNT and CDR2 YYREEE (reference sequence). V gave up 2 bases and J gave up 5 bases, with 13 bases separating them. CDR3 length: 14 amino acids. The CDR3 DNA follows: TGTGCCAGCAGCTTACGGGGGTGGTTGGAGACCCAGTACTTC. Encoded protein: CASSLRGWLETQYF.

A note on this clone: Other nucleotide sequences in the sample specify the same CDR3. The chain links TRBV28 to TRBJ2-3; D gene uncertain. This CDR3 has 12 residues. Trimming shortened V by 3 bases and J by 6 bases, and 7 bases separated the two germline ends. The V gene's germline CDR1 is MDHEN and CDR2 SYDVKM. CDR3 region: CASSFSPDTQYF. In DNA, the CDR3 is TGTGCCAGCAGTTTCTCCCCGGATACGCAGTATTTT.

V gene TRBV14 combines with J gene TRBJ1-6, with TRBD1 identical over 9 bases. Germline loops: CDR1 SGHDN, CDR2 FVKESK. The CDR3 sequence is 15 residues long. V was clipped by 2 bases and J by 5 bases; unmatched bases: 1. The CDR3 nucleotides read TGTGCCAGCAGCCAATGGACAGGGGATAATTCACCCCTCCACTTT. Its translation is CASSQWTGDNSPLHF.

The V gene is TRBV19, the J gene TRBJ2-1; TRBD2 matches 11 bases. V lost 5 bases, J lost 4 bases, and 4 bases stayed unmatched. CDR1 and CDR2 (germline): LNHDA, SQIVND (reference sequence). This CDR3 spans 15 amino acids. The CDR3 spells CASSLSGGVYNEQFF. The CDR3 DNA reads TGTGCCAGTAGTCTTAGCGGGGGGGTATACAATGAGCAGTTCTTC.

This chain joins TRBV4-1 and TRBJ1-1; TRBD1 aligns across 8 bases. Germline V gives CDR1 MGHRA, CDR2 YSYEKL. The CDR3 is 14 residues long. With V trimmed by 4 bases and J by 4 bases, 5 bases remained unmatched. CDR3 protein: CASSLSRGPTEAFF. Here the CDR3 DNA reads TGCGCCAGCAGCCTTAGCAGGGGGCCCACTGAAGCTTTCTTT.

This clone has more than one count but fewer than ten. The CDR3 spells CASSVSVQGAGNTIYF. CDR3 nucleotide sequence: TGCGCCAGCAGCGTATCCGTTCAGGGGGCTGGAAACACCATATATTTT. This chain uses TRBV5-1 with TRBJ1-3; 7 nucleotides line up with TRBD1. The CDR3 loop spans 16 amino acids. The V gene end was trimmed by 4 bases and the J gene end by 2 bases; junction bases not matched to a gene: 9. Germline V lookup: CDR1 SGHRS, CDR2 YFSETQ.

The chain couples TRBV11-2 to TRBJ1-3, with TRBD1 as a possible D gene (6 bases). The CDR3 length is 15 residues. The V gene's germline CDR1 is SGHAT and CDR2 FQNNGV. Between the trimmed V and J ends, which lost 1 base and 0 bases, there was a span of 7 bases. The CDR3 loop reads CASSLGGGSGNTIYF. The CDR3 bases are TGTGCCAGCAGCTTAGGAGGGGGCTCTGGAAACACCATATATTTT.

The chain carries TRBV5-5 and TRBJ1-5; perhaps TRBD1 as D (5 bases). V lost 4 bases and J 4 bases, leaving 15 bases between the germline ends. The germline V gene has CDR1 SGHKS and CDR2 YYEKEE (reference sequence). There are 15 residues in the CDR3. CDR3 protein: CASSPGSGLNQPQHF. CDR3 DNA sequence: TGTGCCAGCAGCCCGGGATCGGGACTGAATCAGCCCCAGCATTTT.

The chain carries TRBV5-1 and TRBJ1-1, with TRBD1 matching 8 bases. This CDR3 contains 13 residues. Germline values: CDR1 SGHRS, CDR2 YFSETQ. V lost 3 bases, J lost 7 bases, and 5 bases stayed unmatched. In DNA, the CDR3 is TGCGCCAGCAGCTCGACAGGGGAGGGTGAAGCTTTCTTT. The encoded protein is CASSSTGEGEAFF.

The CDR3 nucleotides read TGTGCCAGCAGCTTGTTAGACAGGGGCACAGATACGCAGTATTTT. As protein: CASSLLDRGTDTQYF. The chain joins TRBV5-6 to TRBJ2-3, with 7 bases aligning to TRBD1. Germline CDR1 and CDR2: SGHDT and YYEEEE. The V gene end was trimmed by 1 base and the J gene end by 1 base; junction bases not matched to a gene: 3. This CDR3 has 15 amino acids. Filled out from reference TRBV5-6 and TRBJ2-3, the complete variable domain reads DAGVTQSPTHLIKTRGQQVTLRCSPKSGHDTVSWYQQALGQGPQFIFQYYEEEERQRGNFPDRFSGHQFPNYSSELNVNALLLGDSALYLCASSLLDRGTDTQYFGPGTRLTVL.

The chain is built from TRBV7-2 and TRBJ1-1, with no clear D. Germline CDR1 and CDR2: SGHTA and FQGNSA. Between the trimmed V and J ends, which lost 4 bases and 5 bases, there was a span of 8 bases. The CDR3 has 12 amino acids. CDR3 DNA: TGTGCCAGCAGCTCCACATATACTGAAGCTTTCTTT. This gives the protein CASSSTYTEAFF. The variable domain in full, with the rest retrieved from reference TRBV7-2 and TRBJ1-1, is GAGVSQSPSNKVTEKGKDVELRCDPISGHTALYWYRQSLGQGLEFLIYFQGNSAPDKSGLPSDRFSAERTGGSVSTLTIQRTQQEDSAVYLCASSSTYTEAFFGQGTRLTVV.

The chain couples TRBV6-5 to TRBJ2-1, with D uncertain. The germline gives CDR1 MNHEY, CDR2 SVGAGI. V was shortened by 6 bases and J by 2 bases, with 5 bases between the two germline ends. The CDR3 is 12 residues long. The CDR3 here is CASRGTYNEQFF. The CDR3 DNA reads as TGTGCCAGCAGGGGCACCTACAATGAGCAGTTCTTC.

This clone was found once. Here the CDR3 reads CASSFHRDGKLFF. The CDR3 DNA follows: TGTGCCAGCAGTTTCCACAGGGACGGAAAACTGTTTTTT. The rearrangement links TRBV12-3 or TRBV12-4 to TRBJ1-4; D perhaps matches TRBD1 (6 bases). Deletions cut 3 bases from V and 10 bases from J, with 12 bases between. The CDR3 covers 13 residues.

This chain joins TRBV24-1 and TRBJ2-7, with 9 bases aligning to TRBD1. The CDR3 has 18 residues. Germline trimming cut 1 base from V and 2 bases from J; bases unmatched to any gene: 11. Germline loops: CDR1 KGHDR, CDR2 SFDVKD. The CDR3 is CATSDLGISGQGAYEQYV. For the CDR3, the DNA is TGTGCCACCAGTGATTTAGGAATCTCGGGACAGGGCGCCTACGAGCAGTACGTC.

This clone came up once. The genes are TRBV25-1 and TRBJ2-7; 8 nucleotides agree with TRBD1. CDR3 length equals 13 residues. J gave up 6 bases and V 8 bases, and 9 bases lay outside the gene matches. From germline, CDR1 is MGHDK and CDR2 SYGVNS. The CDR3 is CASRTGGSGEQYF. CDR3 DNA: TGTGCCAGCCGTACAGGGGGGTCGGGCGAGCAGTACTTC.

The chain recombines TRBV11-2 with TRBJ2-1; D is possibly TRBD2 (6 bases). The CDR3 has 14 residues. Germline assignment: CDR1 SGHAT and CDR2 FQNNGV. Trimming stripped 5 bases from V and 9 bases from J, with 17 bases between. CDR3 bases: TGTGCCAGCAGCCCTCACGCGGGGCCCGCTGAGCAGTTCTTC. Residues: CASSPHAGPAEQFF.

This chain joins TRBV19 and TRBJ1-5; 9 nucleotides line up with TRBD1. Germline-derived CDR1 and CDR2 are LNHDA and SQIVND (reference sequence). This CDR3 spans 16 amino acids. Trimming took 3 bases from V and 0 from J; bases not matched to a gene: 3. The CDR3: CASSIGTGSSNQPQHF. CDR3 DNA: TGTGCCAGTAGTATCGGGACAGGGAGTAGCAATCAGCCCCAGCATTTT. The whole variable domain, filled in from reference TRBV19 and TRBJ1-5, reads DGGITQSPKYLFRKEGQNVTLSCEQNLNHDAMYWYRQDPGQGLRLIYYSQIVNDFQKGDIAEGYSVSREKKESFPLTVTSAQKNPTAFYLCASSIGTGSSNQPQHFGDGTRLSIL.

The CDR3 loop reads CASSGHLETSEAFF. The CDR3 DNA follows: TGTGCCAGCAGCGGACACCTCGAAACGTCTGAAGCTTTCTTT. The chain links TRBV28 to TRBJ1-1, with D tentatively TRBD1 (5 bases). The CDR3 runs to 14 residues. V gave up 6 bases and J gave up 6 bases, with 17 bases separating them. CDR1 MDHEN and CDR2 SYDVKM come from the germline V gene.

The chain couples TRBV28 to TRBJ2-1; 11 positions match TRBD2. Losses at the gene ends were 4 bases for V and 7 bases for J; bases not matched to a gene: 6. CDR1 and CDR2 from the germline V gene are MDHEN and SYDVKM. CDR3 length: 15 residues. In DNA form, the CDR3 reads TGTGCCAGCAGTTGGGCTAGCGGGAGGAGGAATGAGCAGTTCTTC. As protein: CASSWASGRRNEQFF.